The 25 T cell receptor beta chains listed next were all sequenced from one sample in a study of cytomegalovirus exposure and HLA in healthy donors (dated 2017 in TCRdb). Libraries came from the immunoSEQ multiplex PCR assay. For the multiplex PCR, a mixture combining 60 forward primers for TCR Vbeta segments and 13 reverse primers for TCR Jbeta segments was used. TCRdb provides this immuneACCESS table in a form limited to in-frame rearrangements. Some clones are lacking; in checked studies, under half of them reflect an unresolved V gene, and why the rest are absent is not known. The sample data list about 180,000 clones, and roughly three quarters of these were observed just once. Roughly 2.5% of the sample rests with the top ten. Sequencing input: PBMCs. These receptors were collected from a woman aged 25 to 39 in good health and CMV-seropositive.

The chain couples TRBV5-1 to TRBJ1-2; D uncertain. CDR1 and CDR2 (germline): SGHRS, YFSETQ. V lost 4 bases, J lost 7 bases, and 14 bases lay in between. This CDR3 region has 13 residues. CDR3 protein: CASSADTAGGYTF. In DNA, the CDR3 is TGCGCCAGCAGCGCCGACACGGCGGGTGGCTACACCTTC.

The CDR3 loop is CASSQGLGYNEQFF. In DNA, the CDR3 is TGCGCCAGCAGCCAGGGACTAGGATACAATGAGCAGTTCTTC. The chain combines TRBV4-3 with TRBJ2-1; TRBD2 matches 8 bases. Germline CDR1 LGHNA, CDR2 YSLEER. V lost 3 bases and J lost 4; bases outside the gene matches: 2. The CDR3 has 14 amino acids.

The chain employs TRBV15 and TRBJ2-3; 9 bases are a match to TRBD2. CDR3 size: 16 residues. Trimming at V came to 3 bases and at J to 3 bases, leaving 7 bases not matched to a gene. The germline V gene has CDR1 LNHNV and CDR2 YYDKDF (reference sequence). CDR3 DNA: TGTGCCACCAGCAGCTTGCGGGGGGGTGTAACAGATACGCAGTATTTT. It is translated as CATSSLRGGVTDTQYF.

This clone was recorded a few times. The V call is TRBV6-1, the J call TRBJ1-2; TRBD1 matches 9 bases. V shed 5 bases and J 3 bases; nucleotides not matched to a gene: 4. This CDR3 has 14 amino acids. From germline, CDR1 is MNHNS and CDR2 SASEGT. The CDR3 DNA sequence: TGTGCCAGCAGTCCCCGACAGGGGGACTATGGCTACACCTTC. Its translation: CASSPRQGDYGYTF.

This chain joins TRBV12-5 and TRBJ2-5, with 10 bases fitting TRBD1. In germline, CDR1 is LGHNT, CDR2 FRNRAP. This CDR3 has 14 residues. Unmatched junction bases numbered 6, after V lost 7 bases and J lost 4 bases. The CDR3 protein is CASAPGQGGETQYF. The CDR3 nucleotides read TGTGCTAGTGCCCCCGGACAGGGGGGAGAGACCCAGTACTTC.

The V call is TRBV7-2, the J call TRBJ2-1, with TRBD2 identical over 10 bases. The germline gives CDR1 SGHTA, CDR2 FQGNSA. V was pared by 3 bases and J by 4 bases, with 3 bases of the junction left unmatched. The CDR3 loop spans 15 amino acids. The CDR3 sequence: CASSFERGGYNEQFF. The CDR3 DNA sequence: TGTGCCAGCAGCTTCGAGCGGGGGGGGTACAATGAGCAGTTCTTC.

The V call is TRBV7-2, the J call TRBJ2-2, with no clear D. V was shortened by 3 bases and J by 3 bases, with 5 bases between the two germline ends. This CDR3 is built from 13 residues. Germline V lookup: CDR1 SGHTA, CDR2 FQGNSA. The CDR3 coding sequence is TGTGCCAGCAGCTTCGTAGACACCGGGGAGCTGTTTTTT. Translation: CASSFVDTGELFF.

The chain links TRBV5-4 to TRBJ2-5; 7 bases line up with TRBD1. CDR1 is SGHNT and CDR2 is YYREEE in the germline V gene (reference sequence). V was pared by 2 bases and J by 5 bases, with 3 bases of the junction left unmatched. The CDR3 runs 13 residues. CDR3 sequence reads: CASSLQGRETQYF. CDR3 DNA sequence: TGTGCCAGCAGCTTACAGGGGCGGGAGACCCAGTACTTC.

The chain has TRBV6-1 and TRBJ1-2; no reliable D call. Between the trimmed V and J ends, which lost 8 bases and 8 bases, there was a span of 18 bases. Germline V gene sequence: CDR1 MNHNS, CDR2 SASEGT. The CDR3 is 13 residues long. CDR3 protein: CASLGGGGWGYTF. CDR3 nucleotide sequence: TGTGCCAGCCTGGGAGGAGGCGGTTGGGGCTACACCTTC.

This clone was seen a few times. J is TRBJ1-6 and V is TRBV30; a weak D match, TRBD1 (6 bases). V was clipped by 0 bases and J by 6 bases, with 12 bases between them. The CDR3 spans 15 residues. Germline V lookup: CDR1 GTSNPN, CDR2 SVGIG (reference sequence). The DNA of the CDR3 is TGTGCCTGGAGTGTAATGGGGGCGGCTAATTCACCCCTCCACTTT. It codes for CAWSVMGAANSPLHF.

A few counts support this clone. The chain is built from TRBV5-1 and TRBJ1-4; TRBD1 is a possible D gene (5 bases). V was trimmed by 4 bases and J by 5 bases, leaving 12 bases between them. This CDR3 contains 14 residues. The germline V gene has CDR1 SGHRS and CDR2 YFSETQ. This CDR3 is CASSRGGTNEKLFF. The CDR3 DNA reads TGCGCCAGCAGCCGGGGGGGAACAAATGAAAAACTGTTTTTT.

The CDR3 here is CASSRGDQGYTF. For the CDR3, the DNA is TGTGCCAGCAGCCGGGGGGATCAGGGCTACACCTTC. This rearrangement joins TRBV6-6 to TRBJ1-2; D is perhaps TRBD1 (5 bases). Trimming left V 6 bases short and J 8 bases short, with 13 bases between. The CDR3 loop spans 12 amino acids. Germline CDR1 reads MNHNY; CDR2 reads SVGAGI (reference sequence).

This clone was counted between two and nine times. The chain links TRBV7-2 to TRBJ2-7; 7 positions match TRBD1. The trim removed 1 base at V and 3 bases at J, leaving 6 bases unmatched. CDR1 and CDR2 from the germline V gene are SGHTA and FQGNSA. This CDR3 comprises 15 residues. The CDR3 protein is CASSLVTPGGYEQYF. CDR3 DNA: TGTGCCAGCAGCTTAGTTACGCCAGGGGGCTACGAGCAGTACTTC.

V gene TRBV4-3 combines with J gene TRBJ2-7; maybe TRBD1 (6 bases). In germline, CDR1 is LGHNA, CDR2 YSLEER. The CDR3 is 14 amino acids. Deletions cut 4 bases from V and 1 base from J, with 11 bases between. The CDR3 nucleotides are TGCGCCAGCAGCCCCCGGGACAAATCCTACGAGCAGTACTTC. It specifies CASSPRDKSYEQYF.

The chain couples TRBV9 to TRBJ2-7; 9 bases agree with TRBD1. Germline loops: CDR1 SGDLS, CDR2 YYNGEE. The CDR3 contains 16 residues. Unmatched junction bases numbered 8, after V lost 4 bases and J lost 0 bases. The DNA for the CDR3 is TGTGCCAGCAGCTCCGGGACAGGGACGAGCTCCTACGAGCAGTACTTC. It translates to CASSSGTGTSSYEQYF.

This chain uses TRBV9 with TRBJ2-2; possible D gene TRBD1, 5 bases. CDR1 is SGDLS and CDR2 is YYNGEE in the germline V gene. The CDR3 covers 14 residues. Trimming pared 3 bases from V and 4 bases from J, leaving 10 bases between. In DNA, the CDR3 is TGTGCCAGCAGCGAGTGGGGCGGCACCGGGGAGCTGTTTTTT. Amino acid sequence: CASSEWGGTGELFF.

The rearrangement links TRBV9 to TRBJ2-1; TRBD2 aligns across 8 bases. The CDR3 extends over 15 amino acids. V lost 0 bases to trimming and J lost 6 bases; unmatched junction nucleotides: 5. Germline V CDR1 and CDR2: SGDLS, YYNGEE. CDR3 in DNA: TGTGCCAGCAGCGTAGGCGGGGGGACGGCCAATGAGCAGTTCTTC. Protein sequence: CASSVGGGTANEQFF.

The rearrangement links TRBV15 to TRBJ1-3, with D uncertain. The CDR3 has 15 amino acids. Germline loops: CDR1 LNHNV, CDR2 YYDKDF (reference sequence). V lost 3 bases, J lost 5 bases, and 14 bases lay in between. The CDR3 region is CATSRESGGRNTIYF. The CDR3 nucleotides read TGTGCCACCAGCAGGGAAAGCGGAGGAAGAAACACCATATATTTT.

J is TRBJ2-5 and V is TRBV5-1, with TRBD1 matching 11 bases. J gave up 0 bases and V 3 bases, and 4 bases lay outside the gene matches. CDR3 length: 16 residues. Germline V CDR1 and CDR2: SGHRS, YFSETQ. This CDR3 reads CASSWGQGGNQETQYF. The CDR3 DNA reads TGCGCCAGCAGCTGGGGACAGGGGGGGAACCAAGAGACCCAGTACTTC. The full variable domain, with the rest looked up from reference TRBV5-1 and TRBJ2-5, is KAGVTQTPRYLIKTRGQQVTLSCSPISGHRSVSWYQQTPGQGLQFLFEYFSETQRNKGNFPGRFSGRQFSNSRSEMNVSTLELGDSALYLCASSWGQGGNQETQYFGPGTRLLVL.

V and J are TRBV5-1 and TRBJ1-1; D is undetermined. Trimming pared 4 bases from V and 4 bases from J, leaving 17 bases between. Germline values: CDR1 SGHRS, CDR2 YFSETQ. The CDR3 length is 15 residues. The CDR3 bases are TGCGCCAGCAGCCTTGACCCGACTGGTTCCACTGAAGCTTTCTTT. This codes for CASSLDPTGSTEAFF.

The gene calls are TRBV7-9 and TRBJ2-3; 10 bases agree with TRBD2. The germline V gene encodes CDR1 SEHNR and CDR2 FQNEAQ (reference sequence). J was trimmed by 1 base and V by 4 bases; bases with no gene match: 11. There are 18 residues in the CDR3. The chain's CDR3 is CASSSPNRTSGGTDTQYF. The CDR3 nucleotides read TGTGCCAGCAGCTCCCCAAACCGAACTAGCGGGGGCACAGATACGCAGTATTTT. Based on the CDR3 plus reference TRBV7-9 and TRBJ2-3, the full variable domain is DTGVSQNPRHKITKRGQNVTFRCDPISEHNRLYWYRQTLGQGPEFLTYFQNEAQLEKSRLLSDRFSAERPKGSFSTLEIQRTEQGDSAMYLCASSSPNRTSGGTDTQYFGPGTRLTVL.

The table lists this clone with a count of one. This chain connects TRBV4-1 to TRBJ1-2, with TRBD1 as a possible D gene (6 bases). Trimming left V 6 bases short and J 2 bases short, with 22 bases between. CDR3 length: 17 residues. CDR1 and CDR2 from the germline V gene are MGHRA and YSYEKL. CDR3 protein: CASRPVGQTRRNYGYTF. CDR3 coding DNA: TGCGCCAGCAGGCCCGTCGGACAGACCCGGAGGAACTATGGCTACACCTTC.

The chain combines TRBV28 with TRBJ2-5, with a tentative D call TRBD2 (6 bases). From germline, CDR1 is MDHEN and CDR2 SYDVKM. CDR3 length: 17 residues. The V end was cut by 5 bases, the J end by 2 bases, with 21 bases between. The chain's CDR3 is CASSRAGLRGDQETQYF. The CDR3 DNA reads as TGTGCCAGCAGTCGGGCGGGACTTAGGGGTGATCAAGAGACCCAGTACTTC.

V usage is TRBV28 and J usage is TRBJ1-3; a weak D match, TRBD1 (6 bases). From germline, CDR1 is MDHEN and CDR2 SYDVKM. The CDR3 loop spans 16 amino acids. V lost 6 bases and J 0 bases, leaving 15 bases between the germline ends. The CDR3 sequence: CASRAGGLNSGNTIYF. In DNA, the CDR3 is TGTGCCAGCAGGGCGGGGGGCCTTAACTCTGGAAACACCATATATTTT.

This rearrangement joins TRBV28 to TRBJ1-1, with a tentative D call TRBD1 (5 bases). Germline CDR1 MDHEN, CDR2 SYDVKM. V lost 6 bases, J lost 1 base, and 9 bases lay in between. CDR3 size: 13 residues. The chain's CDR3 is CASREQENTEAFF. CDR3 nucleotides: TGTGCCAGCAGGGAACAGGAGAACACTGAAGCTTTCTTT.